What follows describes a single T cell receptor (beta chain). No antigen is known for it. PCR involved 60 Vbeta and 13 Jbeta primers. Repertoires were generated with immunoSEQ multiplex PCR, while TCRdb's copy carries only in-frame clones and drops some. This table holds approximately 58,000 clones, about 80% found once. Germline V gives CDR1 MGHDK, CDR2 SYGVNS. This CDR3 is built from 18 residues. Germline trimming cut 2 bases from V and 0 bases from J; bases unmatched to any gene: 7. These data originate in a study of cytomegalovirus exposure and HLA in healthy donors. General study results and limits: When a later analysis was performed, an Asian-associated ancestry cluster reportedly had fewer N-insertions than the approximately 700-donor mean.

The V gene is TRBV25-1, the J gene TRBJ2-6, with 7 bases identical to TRBD1. The origin of this receptor is a man aged 25-40 years in good health and CMV-seronegative. Sequencing was carried out using PBMCs. CDR3 in DNA: TGTGCCAGCAGTGAAAAACAGGGGACATTCTCTGGGGCCAACGTCCTGACTTTC. Translation: CASSEKQGTFSGANVLTF. The full variable domain, its missing parts supplied by reference TRBV25-1 and TRBJ2-6, is EADIYQTPRYLVIGTGKKITLECSQTMGHDKMYWYQQDPGMELHLIHYSYGVNSTEKGDLSSESTVSRIRTEHFPLTLESARPSHTSQYLCASSEKQGTFSGANVLTFGAGSRLTVL.